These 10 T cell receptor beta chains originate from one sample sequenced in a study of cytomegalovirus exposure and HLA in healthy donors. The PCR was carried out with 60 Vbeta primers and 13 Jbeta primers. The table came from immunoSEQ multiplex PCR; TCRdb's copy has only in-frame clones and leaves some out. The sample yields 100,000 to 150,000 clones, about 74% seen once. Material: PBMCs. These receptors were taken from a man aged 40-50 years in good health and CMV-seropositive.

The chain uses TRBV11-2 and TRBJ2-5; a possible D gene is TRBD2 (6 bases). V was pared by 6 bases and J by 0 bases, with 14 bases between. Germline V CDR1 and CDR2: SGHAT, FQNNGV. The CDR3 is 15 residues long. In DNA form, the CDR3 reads TGTGCCAGCAGTACTTACCGGGACTACCAAGAGACCCAGTACTTC. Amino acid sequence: CASSTYRDYQETQYF.

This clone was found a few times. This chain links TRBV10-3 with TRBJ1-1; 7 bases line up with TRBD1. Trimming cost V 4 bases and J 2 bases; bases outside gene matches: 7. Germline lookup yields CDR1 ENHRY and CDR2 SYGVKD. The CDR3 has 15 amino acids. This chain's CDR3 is CAISGQGVVNTEAFF. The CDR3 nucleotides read TGTGCCATCAGTGGACAGGGCGTCGTAAACACTGAAGCTTTCTTT.

The CDR3 DNA sequence: TGTGCCAGCAGCTTAGGACAGGGGAGCACCGGGGAGCTGTTTTTT. It codes for CASSLGQGSTGELFF. The V gene is TRBV7-9, the J gene TRBJ2-2, with 8 bases that match TRBD1. The V gene's germline CDR1 is SEHNR and CDR2 FQNEAQ (reference sequence). Germline trimming cut 1 base from V and 4 bases from J; bases unmatched to any gene: 2. The CDR3 sequence is 15 residues long.

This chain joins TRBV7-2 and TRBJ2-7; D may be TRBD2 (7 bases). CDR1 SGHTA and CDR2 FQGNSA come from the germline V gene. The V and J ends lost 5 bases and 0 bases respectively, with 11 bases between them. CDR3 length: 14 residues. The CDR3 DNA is TGTGCCAGCAGCGAGCGGGACAACTCCTACGAGCAGTACTTC. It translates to CASSERDNSYEQYF.

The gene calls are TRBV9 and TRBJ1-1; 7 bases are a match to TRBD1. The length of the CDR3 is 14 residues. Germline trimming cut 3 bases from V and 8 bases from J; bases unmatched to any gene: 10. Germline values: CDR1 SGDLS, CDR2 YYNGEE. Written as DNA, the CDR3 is TGTGCCAGCAGCGCCCGGACAGGAGCCCAGGAAGCTTTCTTT. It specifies CASSARTGAQEAFF.

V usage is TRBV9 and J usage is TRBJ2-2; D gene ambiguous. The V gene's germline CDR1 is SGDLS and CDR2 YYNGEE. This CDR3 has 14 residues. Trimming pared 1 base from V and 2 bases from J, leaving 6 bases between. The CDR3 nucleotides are TGTGCCAGCAGCGTAATCGGTAACACCGGGGAGCTGTTTTTT. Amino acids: CASSVIGNTGELFF. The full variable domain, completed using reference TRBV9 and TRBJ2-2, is DSGVTQTPKHLITATGQRVTLRCSPRSGDLSVYWYQQSLDQGLQFLIQYYNGEERAKGNILERFSAQQFPDLHSELNLSSLELGDSALYFCASSVIGNTGELFFGEGSRLTVL.

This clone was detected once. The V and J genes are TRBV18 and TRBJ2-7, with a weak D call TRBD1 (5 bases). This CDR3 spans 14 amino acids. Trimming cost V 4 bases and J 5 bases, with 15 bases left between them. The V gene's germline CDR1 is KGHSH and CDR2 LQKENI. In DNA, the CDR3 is TGTGCCAGCTCACGCGCCGATGGGGCCAACGAGCAGTACTTC. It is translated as CASSRADGANEQYF.

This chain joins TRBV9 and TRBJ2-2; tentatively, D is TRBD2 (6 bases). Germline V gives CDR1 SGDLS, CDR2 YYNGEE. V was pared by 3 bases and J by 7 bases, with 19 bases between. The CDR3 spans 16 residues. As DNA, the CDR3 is TGTGCCAGCAGCGCAGAGGTGGCTAGCGTGGTCGGGGAGCTGTTTTTT. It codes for CASSAEVASVVGELFF.

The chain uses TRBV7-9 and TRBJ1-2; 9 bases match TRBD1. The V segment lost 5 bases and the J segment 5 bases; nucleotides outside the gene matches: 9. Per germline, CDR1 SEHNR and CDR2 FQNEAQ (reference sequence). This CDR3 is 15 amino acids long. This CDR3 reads CASSPLVGTGYGYTF. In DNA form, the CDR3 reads TGTGCCAGCAGCCCCCTAGTCGGGACAGGGTATGGCTACACCTTC.

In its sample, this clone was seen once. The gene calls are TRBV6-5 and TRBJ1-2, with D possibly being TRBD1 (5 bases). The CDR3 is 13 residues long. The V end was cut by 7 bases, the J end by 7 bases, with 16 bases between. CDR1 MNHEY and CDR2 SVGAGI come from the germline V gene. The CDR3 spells CASITPGGSGYTF. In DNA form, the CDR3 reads TGTGCCAGCATCACACCCGGGGGGAGTGGCTACACCTTC.